This T cell receptor (beta chain) was obtained from a study of blood T cell repertoires in COVID-19. About the research overall: Sample material is recorded as cDNA or gDNA derived from T cells, B-cell-depleted T cells, or PBMCs.

In the study's own analysis: Amplification of reference gene primers was used by the study to estimate nucleated cell counts. Data came from immunoSEQ multiplex PCR; TCRdb stores just in-frame clones and leaves some out. V, J and clone size are those of that table, while D and trimming were read from the DNA. The table includes roughly 20,000 clones, 86% detected once. V was cut by 5 bases and J by 1 base, with 9 bases left in between. CDR1 is MNHEY, CDR2 SMNVEV, per germline (reference sequence). This CDR3 has 14 residues. The sequence derives from a human donor in a cohort sampled during active COVID-19. The rearrangement links TRBV27 to TRBJ1-5, with no clear D. Sequencing was done on a sample of peripheral blood. This chain's CDR3 is CASSPAGSNQPQHF. CDR3 DNA sequence: TGTGCCAGCAGTCCCGCAGGAAGCAATCAGCCCCAGCATTTT.